These 30 T cell receptor beta chains came from one sample sequenced in a study of blood T cells in healthy people across ages (dated by TCRdb to between 2015 and 2016). Libraries were made using 5' RACE. Sequencing relied on an Illumina HiSeq 2500. A second roughly 7 to 11 cycle PCR used a sample-barcoded 5' primer and a J-beta primer mix. Clones were called with MiXCR by TCRdb after fastp trimmed the public reads at Q25, and only in-frame beta chains were retained. All rows with the same CDR3 protein become a single entry with the most common DNA and genes. The sample table contains 1.5 million to 2 million distinct CDR3 sequences; only one count was recorded for roughly 28% of them. The ten largest clones take up roughly 8.2% of the sample. Sequenced input: blood. All receptors derive from a woman under 40 in good health.

There are many counts of this clonotype. The chain combines TRBV12-3 or TRBV12-4 with TRBJ1-6, with D possibly matching TRBD1 (5 bases). The V gene lost 6 bases and the J gene lost 9 bases, with 15 bases spanning the gap. The CDR3 covers 14 residues. The CDR3 nucleotides are TGTGCCAGCAGCCCCGAGACAGCAGGTTCACCCCTCCACTTT. This codes for CASSPETAGSPLHF.

This clonotype has a count of ten or more. The chain couples TRBV12-3 or TRBV12-4 to TRBJ2-1; perhaps TRBD1 as D (7 bases). CDR3 length: 13 residues. V lost 7 bases, J lost 8 bases, and 15 bases lay in between. The CDR3 sequence is CASTQGQRDEQFF. The CDR3 DNA reads as TGTGCCAGCACCCAGGGACAGCGGGATGAGCAGTTCTTC.

V is TRBV12-3 or TRBV12-4 and J is TRBJ1-1; D not certain. This CDR3 is 13 amino acids long. The V end was cut by 10 bases, the J end by 2 bases, with 14 bases between. CDR3 bases: TGTGCCACGACGATCACAGTCAACACTGAAGCTTTCTTT. Translated: CATTITVNTEAFF.

This clonotype was found many times. This CDR3 reads CSAKTDLSSYEQYF. The CDR3 DNA is TGCAGCGCCAAAACGGACCTAAGCTCCTACGAGCAGTACTTC. The chain couples TRBV29-1 to TRBJ2-7; D remains ambiguous. CDR1 is SQVTM and CDR2 is ANQGSEA in the germline V gene. The length of the CDR3 is 14 residues. V was clipped by 7 bases and J by 0 bases, with 16 bases between them.

This clonotype was seen many times. This sequence joins TRBV3-1 and TRBJ1-2; 8 nucleotides line up with TRBD1. The germline gives CDR1 LGHDT, CDR2 YNNKEL (reference sequence). V trimming: 6 bases; J trimming: 8 bases; junction bases outside the gene matches: 5. CDR3 size: 12 residues. The chain's CDR3 is CASSQGAVGYTF. For the CDR3, the DNA is TGTGCCAGCAGTCAGGGGGCAGTAGGCTACACCTTC.

V is TRBV6-2 or TRBV6-3 and J is TRBJ2-1; TRBD1 matches at 7 bases. The J segment lost 3 bases and the V segment lost 5 bases, leaving 7 bases of the junction unmatched. Germline V CDR1 and CDR2: MNHEY, SVGEGT. This CDR3 spans 15 amino acids. For the CDR3, the DNA is TGTGCCAGCAGTCTCCGGGACAGAATCTACAATGAGCAGTTCTTC. Its translation: CASSLRDRIYNEQFF.

This clonotype has at least ten counts. The chain is built from TRBV28 and TRBJ2-7, with unresolved D. The CDR3 consists of 15 residues. Germline CDR1 and CDR2: MDHEN and SYDVKM. Trimming removed 7 bases from V and 0 bases from J, with 16 bases in between. The CDR3 loop is CASNSPTALSYEQYF. Written as DNA, the CDR3 is TGTGCCAGCAATTCCCCAACAGCGCTCTCCTACGAGCAGTACTTC.

This clonotype was counted between two and nine times. This chain uses TRBV7-2 with TRBJ1-1; 7 bases align to TRBD1. V was clipped by 3 bases and J by 0 bases; unmatched bases: 4. The CDR3 has 15 amino acids. Germline V gene lookup returns CDR1 SGHTA and CDR2 FQGNSA. CDR3 DNA sequence: TGTGCCAGCAGCTTCGGGACAGTGATGAACACTGAAGCTTTCTTT. Translating gives CASSFGTVMNTEAFF.

In this sample, this clonotype turned up a few times. This chain uses TRBV7-9 with TRBJ2-4, with a possible D match to TRBD2 (5 bases). The closer fit of TRBJ2-7 to the DNA end suggests the J call may be wrong. CDR3 length: 14 residues. From germline, CDR1 is SEHNR and CDR2 FQNEAQ (reference sequence). CDR3 sequence (DNA): TGTGCCAGCAGCTTCGAGGGAATTAGGTCCGAGCAGTACTTC. Translation: CASSFEGIRSEQYF.

This clonotype occurred many times. This sequence joins TRBV20-1 and TRBJ2-1, with a weak D call TRBD2 (6 bases). This CDR3 has 12 amino acids. Germline V gives CDR1 DFQATT, CDR2 SNEGSKA (reference sequence). V lost 6 bases and J lost 7, with 13 bases in between. The CDR3 bases are TGCAGTGCCGGAGGGAGTAGGAATGAGCAGTTCTTC. Its translation is CSAGGSRNEQFF.

This chain links TRBV14 with TRBJ2-5; 7 bases map to TRBD2. With 3 bases clipped from V and 4 bases from J, the junction kept 5 bases outside the gene matches. The CDR3 length is 14 residues. CDR1 SGHDN and CDR2 FVKESK come from the germline V gene. CDR3 DNA: TGTGCCAGCAGCCAGACTAGCAGGCGAGAGACCCAGTACTTC. The encoded protein is CASSQTSRRETQYF. Full variable domain (remainder filled in from reference TRBV14 and TRBJ2-5): EAGVTQFPSHSVIEKGQTVTLRCDPISGHDNLYWYRRVMGKEIKFLLHFVKESKQDESGMPNNRFLAERTGGTYSTLKVQPAELEDSGVYFCASSQTSRRETQYFGPGTRLLVL.

The chain carries TRBV10-1 and TRBJ2-3, with D uncertain. V was trimmed by 3 bases and J by 2 bases, leaving 6 bases between them. This CDR3 is built from 13 residues. The germline CDR1 and CDR2 sequences are WNHNN and SYGVQD (reference sequence). The CDR3 region has the DNA TGCGCCAGCAGTGAACATACCACAGATACGCAGTATTTT. The encoded protein is CASSEHTTDTQYF.

CDR3 nucleotide sequence: TGCGCCAGCAGCTGGGGGGGCCCACAAGATACGCAGTATTTT. It encodes CASSWGGPQDTQYF. The chain couples TRBV5-1 to TRBJ2-3, with a weak D call TRBD2 (7 bases). V lost 3 bases, J lost 5 bases, and 13 bases lay in between. The CDR3 spans 14 residues. Germline-derived CDR1 and CDR2 are SGHRS and YFSETQ.

This chain connects TRBV5-1 to TRBJ2-1; TRBD2 matches 9 bases. CDR3 length: 14 amino acids. Trimming cost V 5 bases and J 6 bases; bases outside gene matches: 6. Germline assignment: CDR1 SGHRS and CDR2 YFSETQ. The CDR3 DNA follows: TGCGCCAGCAGTCGCGGGAGGGGAGGCAATGAGCAGTTCTTC. It specifies CASSRGRGGNEQFF.

The chain uses TRBV6-1 and TRBJ1-2; a weak D match, TRBD1 (5 bases). The CDR3 contains 12 residues. Trimming stripped 2 bases from V and 8 bases from J, with 9 bases between. Germline-derived CDR1 and CDR2 are MNHNS and SASEGT. The CDR3: CASSERGFGYTF. The CDR3 coding sequence is TGTGCCAGCAGTGAAAGGGGATTCGGCTACACCTTC.

This clonotype has only one observation. A junction boundary mismatches the germline segment, possibly from a read error. This chain uses TRBV6-5 with TRBJ2-7; 7 bases agree with TRBD1. The CDR3 loop spans 14 amino acids. Germline lookup yields CDR1 MNHEY and CDR2 SVGAGI. The CDR3 nucleotides read TGTGCCAGCAGTCCCCGACAGGGATCCTACGGGCAGTACTTC. This gives the protein CASSPRQGSYGQYF.

J is TRBJ2-3 and V is TRBV7-3; the D gene is possibly TRBD1 (6 bases). CDR1 is SGHTA, CDR2 FQGTGA, per germline. The CDR3 length is 16 residues. Trimming cost V 2 bases and J 2 bases, with 14 bases left between them. The CDR3 DNA follows: TGTGCCAGCAGCTTATTCGGCAGGGGCTACACAGATACGCAGTATTTT. As protein: CASSLFGRGYTDTQYF.

This clonotype was detected a few times. A much larger clone differs from this one at a single base, so this may be a read error. The rearrangement uses TRBV3-1 and TRBJ2-7; TRBD1 agrees at 8 bases. The CDR3 runs to 14 residues. Germline CDR1 and CDR2: LGHDT and YNNKEL (reference sequence). CDR3 nucleotide sequence: TGTGCCAGCAGCCGATGGGACAGGAGTTACGAGCGGTACTTC. Amino acids: CASSRWDRSYERYF.

This chain connects TRBV7-9 to TRBJ2-1, with unresolved D. V was shortened by 2 bases and J by 0 bases, with 5 bases between the two germline ends. The CDR3 is 14 amino acids. Germline values: CDR1 SEHNR, CDR2 FQNEAQ (reference sequence). The CDR3 sequence is CASSLTISYNEQFF. The CDR3 DNA is TGTGCCAGCAGCTTAACAATCTCCTACAATGAGCAGTTCTTC.

This clonotype was counted between two and nine times. The junction departs from the called germline gene at one end, perhaps through a read error. CDR3 nucleotide sequence: TGTACCAGTAGTTGGGCTAGCGACTACAATGAGCAGTTCTTC. Its translation: CTSSWASDYNEQFF. The rearrangement uses TRBV19 and TRBJ2-1; possibly TRBD2 for D (6 bases). The CDR3 is made up of 14 amino acids. The germline CDR1 and CDR2 sequences are LNHDA and SQIVND (reference sequence).

This rearrangement joins TRBV20-1 to TRBJ2-3; 14 bases fit TRBD2. Germline V gene sequence: CDR1 DFQATT, CDR2 SNEGSKA (reference sequence). The CDR3 is 18 amino acids. Losses at the gene ends were 0 bases for V and 0 bases for J; bases not matched to a gene: 5. In DNA, the CDR3 is TGCAGTGCTAGAGATCTGACTAGCGGGAGGGGAAGCACAGATACGCAGTATTTT. It translates to CSARDLTSGRGSTDTQYF.

In this sample, this clonotype turned up a few times. The rearrangement uses TRBV20-1 and TRBJ2-3; D not resolved. Deletions cut 4 bases from V and 1 base from J, with 18 bases between. Germline loops: CDR1 DFQATT, CDR2 SNEGSKA (reference sequence). There are 16 residues in the CDR3. The CDR3 DNA reads TGCAGTGCTACCGGGCTACCAGTTGGAGGCACAGATACGCAGTATTTT. Encoded protein: CSATGLPVGGTDTQYF.

This clonotype was seen a few times. For the CDR3, the DNA is TGCAGTGCTAGAACAGGGATAGCTAACTATGGCTACACCTTC. Translation: CSARTGIANYGYTF. The chain recombines TRBV20-1 with TRBJ1-2, with a weak D call TRBD1 (6 bases). This CDR3 region has 14 residues. The germline V and J ends were trimmed by 2 bases and 0 bases, with 10 bases remaining between them. The germline V gene has CDR1 DFQATT and CDR2 SNEGSKA (reference sequence).

The J gene is TRBJ1-5, the V gene TRBV5-1; tentative D call: TRBD1 (5 bases). CDR1 SGHRS and CDR2 YFSETQ come from the germline V gene. This CDR3 has 16 residues. V lost 2 bases, J lost 4 bases, and 16 bases lay in between. Written as DNA, the CDR3 is TGCGCCAGCAGCTTAGGTATTGGAGGGGTTAATCAGCCCCAGCATTTT. It yields the protein CASSLGIGGVNQPQHF.

This chain joins TRBV20-1 and TRBJ2-3; 9 positions agree with TRBD1. The CDR3 is 14 residues long. V trimming: 6 bases; J trimming: 1 base; junction bases outside the gene matches: 5. Per germline, CDR1 DFQATT and CDR2 SNEGSKA (reference sequence). CDR3 nucleotide sequence: TGCAGTGCCATCGGACAGGGGCGCACAGATACGCAGTATTTT. Translating gives CSAIGQGRTDTQYF.

This clonotype was picked up many times. This chain links TRBV2 with TRBJ2-6; D not certain. This CDR3 comprises 15 residues. Germline CDR1 SNHLY, CDR2 FYNNEI. V lost 5 bases to trimming and J lost 0 bases, with 8 bases between them. CDR3 DNA: TGTGCCAGCAGTCGTCGGAGCTCTGGGGCCAACGTCCTGACTTTC. Translating it yields CASSRRSSGANVLTF.

This clonotype was seen more than once but under ten times. The chain carries TRBV28 and TRBJ2-1; TRBD2 matches 9 bases. The ends lost 3 bases at V and 6 bases at J; junction bases unmatched: 9. CDR1 is MDHEN and CDR2 is SYDVKM in the germline V gene. The CDR3 runs 16 residues. For the CDR3, the DNA is TGTGCCAGCAGTTTCGATCTAGCGGGGTTCCTCAATGAGCAGTTCTTC. Translation gives CASSFDLAGFLNEQFF.

Here the CDR3 reads CASRPGDREGTGELFF. The CDR3 nucleotides read TGTGCCAGCAGACCCGGGGACAGGGAGGGCACCGGGGAGCTGTTTTTT. This chain connects TRBV28 to TRBJ2-2, with 9 bases identical to TRBD1. The V gene's germline CDR1 is MDHEN and CDR2 SYDVKM. After removal of 6 bases from V and 4 bases from J, the junction contained 9 bases not matched to a gene. The CDR3 has 16 amino acids.

This clonotype was counted a few times. This chain joins TRBV29-1 and TRBJ2-5; 7 bases are a match to TRBD2. Per germline, CDR1 SQVTM and CDR2 ANQGSEA. The CDR3 is 15 amino acids. Trimming took 1 base from V and 11 from J; bases not matched to a gene: 16. The CDR3 DNA reads as TGCAGCGTTGAAGCCCGTGGGAGCGGGACTGGAGAGCAGTACTTC. This encodes CSVEARGSGTGEQYF.

This clonotype occurred a few times. The rearrangement links TRBV5-1 to TRBJ2-1; TRBD2 aligns across 9 bases. Germline CDR1 reads SGHRS; CDR2 reads YFSETQ. CDR3 size: 17 residues. V dropped 2 bases and J dropped 6; count of bases not matched to a gene: 12. In DNA, the CDR3 is TGCGCCAGCAGCTTCCCAGGCCTGGCGGGGGGGGGCAATGAGCAGTTCTTC. Residues: CASSFPGLAGGGNEQFF.